Listed below are T cell receptor beta chains from one sample, sequenced in a study of shared clonotypes between healthy human individuals. Some clones are missing from TCRdb's copy, which holds only in-frame ones; the method was immunoSEQ multiplex PCR. The sample holds some 700,000 clones, 90% seen once. Material for sequencing was memory CD8+ T cells from PBMCs. The source of these receptors is a man between 18 and 29 years old in good health. Some clones in this sample may be carry-over from other donors' samples. Each CDR3 is given with its conserved first and last residue. D genes are given only for firm matches.

>TRBV7-8|TRBJ1-1|NA
TGTGCCAGCAGCTTAGAAAGGACGTGGAACACTGAAGCTTTCTTT
CASSLERTWNTEAFF
>TRBV27|TRBJ2-7|TRBD2
TGTGCCAGCAGTTTAGAGGGGCTAGCGGGGGCTCTCTACGAGCAGTACTTC
CASSLEGLAGALYEQYF
>TRBV7-8|TRBJ2-1|NA
TGTGCCAGCAGCGCCCCAGACAATGAGCAGTTCTTC
CASSAPDNEQFF
>TRBV27|TRBJ2-7|NA
TGTGCCAGCAGCCTGGGCCTGGGGGCGCTACCCTACGAGCAGTACTTC
CASSLGLGALPYEQYF
>TRBV5-6|TRBJ1-2|NA
TGTGCCAGCAGCTTCTTTGGGGGGTTCTATGGCTACACCTTC
CASSFFGGFYGYTF
>TRBV5-6|TRBJ1-1|NA
TGTGCCAGCAGCTTGGGCGGTATCACTGAAGCTTTCTTT
CASSLGGITEAFF
>TRBV14|TRBJ2-1|TRBD2
TGTGCCAGCAGCCAAGTTACTAGCGGGAGTAATGAGCAGTTCTTC
CASSQVTSGSNEQFF
>TRBV9|TRBJ2-5|TRBD2
TGTGCCAGCAGCGCTAGCGGGAGTTGGGAGACCCAGTACTTC
CASSASGSWETQYF
>TRBV10-1|TRBJ2-3|TRBD2
TGCGCCAGCAGTGGGACTAGCGGGACCACAGATACGCAGTATTTT
CASSGTSGTTDTQYF
>TRBV2|TRBJ2-7|TRBD1
TGTGCCAGCAGAAAATGGACAGGGGGCTTGTACGAGCAGTACTTC
CASRKWTGGLYEQYF
>TRBV2|TRBJ1-1|NA
TGTGCCAGCAGTGACCTCTTTGACCTAGTACTTAACACTGAAGCTTTCTTT
CASSDLFDLVLNTEAFF
>TRBV28|TRBJ2-1|NA
TGTGCCAGCAGTTCCCTCTTTAACAATGAGCAGTTCTTC
CASSSLFNNEQFF
>TRBV9|TRBJ1-2|TRBD1
TGTGCCAGCAGCGTCCGGGACAGGGATAACTATGGCTACACCTTC
CASSVRDRDNYGYTF
>TRBV9|TRBJ2-7|NA
TGTGCCAGCAGCGAGGGGACGGATTACGCCTACGAGCAGTACTTC
CASSEGTDYAYEQYF
>TRBV27|TRBJ1-2|TRBD1
TGTGCCAGCAGTCCATGGACAGGGTTAGGGTATGGCTACACCTTC
CASSPWTGLGYGYTF
>TRBV4-1|TRBJ2-7|NA
TGCGCCAGCAGCCAACACCTACACTACGAGCAGTACTTC
CASSQHLHYEQYF